These 8 T cell receptor beta chains originate from one sample sequenced in a study of blood T cell repertoires in COVID-19. Assay: immunoSEQ multiplex PCR; the TCRdb copy retains only in-frame clones and omits some. Found here are around 120,000 clones, 90% of them singletons; the top ten hold 3.8%. What was sequenced was peripheral blood. Source of these receptors: an older woman with COVID-19, enrolled during active disease.

In nucleotides, the CDR3 is TGTGCCAGCAGTTACGGGGGGGGTAGCAATCAGCCCCAGCATTTT. Amino acid sequence: CASSYGGGSNQPQHF. This chain uses TRBV6-5 with TRBJ1-5; a weak D match, TRBD1 (5 bases). The CDR3 is 15 residues long. Germline assignment: CDR1 MNHEY and CDR2 SVGAGI. Trimming left V 2 bases short and J 0 bases short, with 8 bases between.

J is TRBJ2-7 and V is TRBV15; a weak D match, TRBD1 (5 bases). Germline V gene sequence: CDR1 LNHNV, CDR2 YYDKDF (reference sequence). CDR3 size: 15 residues. V lost 0 bases and J lost 3, with 12 bases in between. CDR3 nucleotide sequence: TGTGCCACCAGCAGAGAAGGGGCGCACAGCTACGAGCAGTACTTC. Translated, it gives CATSREGAHSYEQYF. Full variable domain (remainder filled in from reference TRBV15 and TRBJ2-7): DAMVIQNPRYQVTQFGKPVTLSCSQTLNHNVMYWYQQKSSQAPKLLFHYYDKDFNNEADTPDNFQSRRPNTSFCFLDIRSPGLGDTAMYLCATSREGAHSYEQYFGPGTRLTVT.

This clone has a handful of counts. The chain is built from TRBV7-2 and TRBJ1-5, with D maybe TRBD1 (5 bases). Trimming took 1 base from V and 2 from J, leaving 15 bases between them. The CDR3 contains 17 residues. Germline loops: CDR1 SGHTA, CDR2 FQGNSA. In DNA, the CDR3 is TGTGCCAGCAGCTTAGATGGGGCGAGGTTTGGCAATCAGCCCCAGCATTTT. Protein product: CASSLDGARFGNQPQHF.

The V and J genes are TRBV30 and TRBJ1-5; D uncertain. Germline-derived CDR1 and CDR2 are GTSNPN and SVGIG (reference sequence). V lost 2 bases and J lost 0, with 5 bases in between. The length of the CDR3 is 13 residues. The CDR3 is CAWSIGSNQPQHF. CDR3 in DNA: TGTGCCTGGAGTATCGGTAGCAATCAGCCCCAGCATTTT.

The chain has TRBV19 and TRBJ1-5; TRBD1 aligns across 8 bases. V shed 7 bases and J 5 bases; nucleotides not matched to a gene: 10. Germline CDR1 LNHDA, CDR2 SQIVND (reference sequence). The CDR3 consists of 15 residues. In DNA, the CDR3 is TGTGCCAGTACCCGGACAGGGCGGGGTGATCAGCCCCAGCATTTT. Translated, it gives CASTRTGRGDQPQHF.

This sequence joins TRBV9 and TRBJ1-2; no reliable D call. Deletions cut 0 bases from V and 3 bases from J, with 12 bases between. CDR3 length equals 15 residues. Germline V gene data show CDR1 as SGDLS and CDR2 as YYNGEE. The CDR3 region is CASSVVPPGDYGYTF. CDR3 sequence (DNA): TGTGCCAGCAGCGTAGTTCCCCCCGGGGACTATGGCTACACCTTC. The full variable domain, in which reference TRBV9 and TRBJ1-2 provide the parts outside the CDR3, is DSGVTQTPKHLITATGQRVTLRCSPRSGDLSVYWYQQSLDQGLQFLIQYYNGEERAKGNILERFSAQQFPDLHSELNLSSLELGDSALYFCASSVVPPGDYGYTFGSGTRLTVV.

The rearrangement joins TRBV19 to TRBJ2-2; D not certain. V lost 3 bases and J 1 base, leaving 6 bases between the germline ends. CDR1 and CDR2 (germline): LNHDA, SQIVND (reference sequence). The CDR3 runs to 14 residues. The CDR3 coding sequence is TGTGCCAGTAGTATCTCAGGGAACACCGGGGAGCTGTTTTTT. Protein sequence: CASSISGNTGELFF.

The V call is TRBV20-1, the J call TRBJ1-1; D unresolved. Trimming pared 3 bases from V and 0 bases from J, leaving 14 bases between. This CDR3 spans 15 amino acids. Per germline, CDR1 DFQATT and CDR2 SNEGSKA (reference sequence). CDR3 DNA: TGCAGTGCTAGTATCGGGTCTAGGTTGAACACTGAAGCTTTCTTT. Translating gives CSASIGSRLNTEAFF.